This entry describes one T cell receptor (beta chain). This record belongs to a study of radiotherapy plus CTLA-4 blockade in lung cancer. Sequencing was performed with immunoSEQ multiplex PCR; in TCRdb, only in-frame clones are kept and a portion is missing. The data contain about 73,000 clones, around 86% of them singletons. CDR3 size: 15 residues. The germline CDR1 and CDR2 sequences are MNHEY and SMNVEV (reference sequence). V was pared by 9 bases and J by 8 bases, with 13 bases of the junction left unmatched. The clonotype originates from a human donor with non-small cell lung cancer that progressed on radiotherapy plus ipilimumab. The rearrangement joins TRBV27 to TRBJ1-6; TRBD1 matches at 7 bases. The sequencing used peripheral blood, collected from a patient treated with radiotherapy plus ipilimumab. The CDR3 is CASIVKGGWDSPLHF. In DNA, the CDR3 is TGTGCCAGTATTGTAAAAGGGGGCTGGGATTCACCCCTCCACTTT.